A single sample is the source of the 5 T cell receptor beta chains below, sequenced in a study of beta chain features in type 1 diabetes. Isolated RNA was reverse transcribed in full, so expressed TCRB transcripts were sequenced. Assay: immunoSEQ multiplex PCR; the TCRdb copy retains only in-frame clones and omits some. The top ten clones hold over 5.5% of a sample with about 320,000 clones, approximately 14% of them seen once. Material for sequencing was central memory CD4+ T cells from blood. The receptors derive from a man aged 30 to 45 in good health.

This clone was observed a few times. The V call is TRBV19, the J call TRBJ1-4; TRBD1 is a possible D gene (5 bases). From germline, CDR1 is LNHDA and CDR2 SQIVND (reference sequence). The CDR3 sequence is 14 residues long. Trimming left V 7 bases short and J 6 bases short, with 15 bases between. CDR3 bases: TGTGCCAGTAACAATCCCGGAGGGGATGAAAAACTGTTTTTT. It codes for CASNNPGGDEKLFF.

This clone was seen many times. This chain connects TRBV7-9 to TRBJ2-1; D could derive from TRBD1 or TRBD2 (5 bases each). Per germline, CDR1 SEHNR and CDR2 FQNEAQ (reference sequence). Between the trimmed V and J ends, which lost 1 base and 9 bases, there was a span of 7 bases. The CDR3 runs 12 residues. CDR3 in amino acids: CASSLERGEQFF. The DNA of the CDR3 is TGTGCCAGCAGCTTAGAGAGGGGTGAGCAGTTCTTC.

This clone was observed a few times. The V call is TRBV6-5, the J call TRBJ2-3; D may correspond to TRBD1 or TRBD2 (5 bases each). The CDR3 is made up of 13 amino acids. V was clipped by 5 bases and J by 6 bases, with 12 bases between them. Germline CDR1 MNHEY, CDR2 SVGAGI. CDR3 bases: TGTGCCAGCAGTACGGGGCCCGGGGATACGCAGTATTTT. Translation: CASSTGPGDTQYF.

V usage is TRBV11-2 and J usage is TRBJ1-2, with D tentatively TRBD1 (6 bases). The CDR3 spans 15 residues. CDR1 is SGHAT and CDR2 is FQNNGV in the germline V gene. Trimming pared 3 bases from V and 6 bases from J, leaving 17 bases between. The CDR3 protein is CASSFSQGRFDGYTF. The CDR3 DNA follows: TGTGCCAGCAGCTTTAGTCAGGGGAGGTTCGATGGCTACACCTTC.

This clone was recorded once. The rearrangement links TRBV19 to TRBJ2-1, with 7 bases that match TRBD2. The CDR3 loop spans 16 amino acids. Germline V lookup: CDR1 LNHDA, CDR2 SQIVND (reference sequence). Trimming removed 7 bases from V and 9 bases from J; junction bases left unmatched: 18. CDR3 bases: TGTGCCAGTACGGAGCTTCGGGACCTCCCGGGGGGTGAGCAGTTCTTC. This sequence encodes CASTELRDLPGGEQFF.